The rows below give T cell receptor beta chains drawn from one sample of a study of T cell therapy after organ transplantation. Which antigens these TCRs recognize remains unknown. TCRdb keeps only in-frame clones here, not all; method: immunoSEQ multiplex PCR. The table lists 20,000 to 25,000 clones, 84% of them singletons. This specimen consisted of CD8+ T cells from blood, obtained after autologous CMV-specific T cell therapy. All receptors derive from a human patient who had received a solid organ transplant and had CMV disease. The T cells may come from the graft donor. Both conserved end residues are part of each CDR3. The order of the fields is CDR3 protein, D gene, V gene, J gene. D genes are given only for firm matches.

CASSLGQYSNQPQHF	NA	TRBV5-8	TRBJ1-5
CAISDGSWDPTNEQFF	NA	TRBV10-3	TRBJ2-1
CASSLALDNEQFF	NA	TRBV5-6	TRBJ2-1
CASSRGADEQYF	NA	TRBV7-8	TRBJ2-7
CASSSTSTRDEQYF	NA	TRBV5-4	TRBJ2-7
CASSHGLAGPKNIQYF	TRBD2	TRBV13	TRBJ2-4
CASSLAVSNQPQHF	NA	TRBV5-6	TRBJ1-5
CAVQPGGASNEQYF	NA	TRBV10-3	TRBJ2-7
CASSQDRVLNQPQHF	NA	TRBV4-3	TRBJ1-5
CASSQNTGELFF	NA	TRBV25-1	TRBJ2-2
CASSLEGGGYEQYF	NA	TRBV7-2	TRBJ2-7